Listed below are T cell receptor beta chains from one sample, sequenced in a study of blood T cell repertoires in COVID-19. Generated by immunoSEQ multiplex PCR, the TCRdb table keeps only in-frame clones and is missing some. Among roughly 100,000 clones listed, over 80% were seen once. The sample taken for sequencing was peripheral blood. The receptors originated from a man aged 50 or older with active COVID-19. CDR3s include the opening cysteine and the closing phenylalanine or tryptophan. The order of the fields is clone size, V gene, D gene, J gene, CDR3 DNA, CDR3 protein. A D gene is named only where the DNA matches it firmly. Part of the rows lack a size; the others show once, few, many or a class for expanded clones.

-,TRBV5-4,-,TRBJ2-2,TGTGCCAGCAGCTTGGCCGGGACGAACACCGGGGAGCTGTTTTTT,CASSLAGTNTGELFF
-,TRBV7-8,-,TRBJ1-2,TGTGCCAGCAGCGCCAGGGTTTCTTTCTATGGCTACACCTTC,CASSARVSFYGYTF
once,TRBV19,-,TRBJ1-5,TGTGCCAGTAGTTCACAGCTTAGCAATCAGCCCCAGCATTTT,CASSSQLSNQPQHF
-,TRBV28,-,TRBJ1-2,TGTGCCAGCAGGAAACTAGGGGGCTATGGCTACACCTTC,CASRKLGGYGYTF
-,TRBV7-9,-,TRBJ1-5,TGTGCCAGCAGCTTCTTAAATAGCAATCAGCCCCAGCATTTT,CASSFLNSNQPQHF
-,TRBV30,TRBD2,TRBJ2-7,TGTGCCTGGAGACCCAGCGGGAGGGCCGACGAGCAGTACTTC,CAWRPSGRADEQYF
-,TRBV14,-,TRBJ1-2,TGTGCCAGCAGCCCACAGGTGGTCTATGGCTACACCTTC,CASSPQVVYGYTF
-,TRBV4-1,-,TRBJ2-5,TGCGCCAGCAGCCAAGAGTCAGGAGGGACCCAGTACTTC,CASSQESGGTQYF
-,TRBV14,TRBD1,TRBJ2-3,TGTGCCAGCAGCCAACTCAACAGGGGTATCGATACGCAGTATTTT,CASSQLNRGIDTQYF
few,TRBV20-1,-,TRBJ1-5,TGCAGTGCTAGTTCAGGGGTAGATCAGCCCCAGCATTTT,CSASSGVDQPQHF
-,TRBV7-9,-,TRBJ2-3,TGTGCCAGCAGCTTCCAGGAAGGAACGCAGTATTTT,CASSFQEGTQYF
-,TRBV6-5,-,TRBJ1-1,TGTGCCGTGTGGCGACAGGCCAAGGGCACTGAAGCTTTCTTT,CAVWRQAKGTEAFF
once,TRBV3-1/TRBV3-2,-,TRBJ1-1,TGTGCCAGCAGCCAATCCTCGCGGGGGACTGAAGCTTTCTTT,CASSQSSRGTEAFF
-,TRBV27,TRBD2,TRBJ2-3,TGTGCCAGCTTGCGGGGGGGCACAGATACGCAGTATTTT,CASLRGGTDTQYF
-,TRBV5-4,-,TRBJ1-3,TGTGCCAGCAGCTTGGAGCCTACAGGGAACTCTGGAAACACCATATATTTT,CASSLEPTGNSGNTIYF
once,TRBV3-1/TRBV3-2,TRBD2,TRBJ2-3,TGTGCCAGCAGCCTAGGACTAGCGGGCACAGATACGCAGTATTTT,CASSLGLAGTDTQYF
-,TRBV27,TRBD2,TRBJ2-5,TGTGCCGCAGGGACTAGCGGTGAGACCCAGTACTTC,CAAGTSGETQYF
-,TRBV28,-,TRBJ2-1,TGTGCCAGCAGTGAGGGATCAGAAGTAAGGAATGAGCAGTTCTTC,CASSEGSEVRNEQFF
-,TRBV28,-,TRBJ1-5,TGTGCCAGCACGGACGGAGGGCGGAATCAGCCCCAGCATTTT,CASTDGGRNQPQHF
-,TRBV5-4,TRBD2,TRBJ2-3,TGTGCCAGCAGCTTGAGTCTAGCGGGAGGAGGTGATACGCAGTATTTT,CASSLSLAGGGDTQYF
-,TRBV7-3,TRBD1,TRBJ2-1,TGTGCCAGCAGCGCACAGGGGGCGGATGAGCAGTTCTTC,CASSAQGADEQFF
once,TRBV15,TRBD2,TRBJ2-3,TGTGCCACCAGCAGAGGGGGTGAGAGGGGACTAGCGGGACAAGATACGCAGTATTTT,CATSRGGERGLAGQDTQYF
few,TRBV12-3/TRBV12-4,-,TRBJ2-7,TGTGCCAGCAGTAGAGCGGCCTACGAGCAGTACTTC,CASSRAAYEQYF